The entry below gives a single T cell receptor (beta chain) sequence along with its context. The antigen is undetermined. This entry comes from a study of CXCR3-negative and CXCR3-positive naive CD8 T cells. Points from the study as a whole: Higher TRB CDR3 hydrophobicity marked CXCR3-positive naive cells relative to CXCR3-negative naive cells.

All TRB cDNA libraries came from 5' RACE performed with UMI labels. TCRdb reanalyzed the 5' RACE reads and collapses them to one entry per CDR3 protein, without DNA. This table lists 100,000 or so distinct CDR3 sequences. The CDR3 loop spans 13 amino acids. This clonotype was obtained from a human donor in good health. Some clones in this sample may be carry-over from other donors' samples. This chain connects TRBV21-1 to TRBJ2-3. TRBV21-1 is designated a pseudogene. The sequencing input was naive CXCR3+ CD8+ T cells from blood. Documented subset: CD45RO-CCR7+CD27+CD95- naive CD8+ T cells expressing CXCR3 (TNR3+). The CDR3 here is CASSKISTDTQYF.